These 15 T cell receptor beta chains originate from one sample sequenced in a study of blood T cells in healthy people across ages. A sample-barcoded 5' primer and a J-beta primer mix were used in a second PCR of roughly 6 to 12 cycles. TCRdb fed the 5' RACE reads into MiXCR, producing one record per CDR3 protein. The table lists about 780,000 distinct CDR3 sequences, approximately 67% of them singletons. Sequenced: blood. These receptors all come from a man aged 30 to 39 in good health.

The chain is built from TRBV7-3 and TRBJ2-1; the match to TRBD1 covers 7 bases. The J call is uncertain, as TRBJ2-7 better fits the DNA end. Germline V gives CDR1 SGHTA, CDR2 FQGTGA. The CDR3 is 14 residues long. As DNA, the CDR3 is TGTGCCAGCAGCCTATCACAGGGGCCCTACGAGCAGTACTTC. The encoded protein is CASSLSQGPYEQYF.

J is TRBJ2-1 and V is TRBV4-2, with D possibly being TRBD1 or TRBD2 (5 bases each). Germline values: CDR1 LGHNA, CDR2 YNFKEQ. This CDR3 is 14 amino acids long. V shed 1 base and J shed 6 bases, with 10 bases lying between them. The CDR3 sequence is CASSQVPGSNEQFF. As DNA, the CDR3 is TGTGCCAGCAGCCAAGTACCAGGGAGCAATGAGCAGTTCTTC.

J is TRBJ1-2 and V is TRBV25-1; weak D call: TRBD1 (6 bases). V lost 8 bases, J lost 4 bases, and 14 bases lay in between. The CDR3 runs 13 residues. Germline CDR1 MGHDK, CDR2 SYGVNS. CDR3: CASGGGIFYGYTF. Here the CDR3 DNA reads TGTGCCAGCGGAGGGGGAATTTTCTATGGCTACACCTTC.

With regard to this clonotype: An end of the junction does not agree with germline; a read error may underlie this. The J gene is TRBJ1-2, the V gene TRBV28; TRBD1 matches 8 bases. The CDR3 spans 14 residues. Germline-derived CDR1 and CDR2 are MDHEN and SYDVKM. Written as DNA, the CDR3 is TGTGCCAGCAGTCGCGCGGACAGGGCCTATGGCTACACTTTC. It encodes CASSRADRAYGYTF.

This clonotype was counted only a few times. The J gene is TRBJ2-7, the V gene TRBV27; D gene ambiguous. V lost 4 bases and J lost 2, with 12 bases in between. The CDR3 has 14 amino acids. Germline V gene data show CDR1 as MNHEY and CDR2 as SMNVEV (reference sequence). The CDR3 reads CASSYLSPPYEQYF. CDR3 nucleotides: TGTGCCAGCAGTTATCTATCGCCCCCCTACGAGCAGTACTTC.

The chain has TRBV6-5 and TRBJ2-1; TRBD1 might be the D (6 bases). The length of the CDR3 is 14 residues. CDR1 and CDR2 from the germline V gene are MNHEY and SVGAGI. The V end was cut by 5 bases, the J end by 4 bases, with 12 bases between. CDR3 region: CASSTGHAYNEQFF. CDR3 in DNA: TGTGCCAGCAGTACGGGACACGCATACAATGAGCAGTTCTTC.

In the case of this clonotype: One end of the junction is discordant with germline, which a read error may explain. The CDR3 loop is CASSLTSGGYIEQFF. CDR3 nucleotide sequence: TGTGCCAGCAGCCTGACCTCTGGGGGCTACATTGAGCAGTTCTTC. The chain is built from TRBV5-5 and TRBJ2-1; D may be TRBD1 (6 bases). CDR1 is SGHKS, CDR2 YYEKEE, per germline (reference sequence). This CDR3 comprises 15 residues.

This clonotype was found once. The rearrangement links TRBV27 to TRBJ1-5; D not certain. Germline V gene sequence: CDR1 MNHEY, CDR2 SMNVEV (reference sequence). The CDR3 is 13 residues long. V lost 7 bases and J lost 7, with 14 bases in between. CDR3 DNA sequence: TGTGCCAGCACGCTGGGGATTGGGCAGCCCCAGCATTTT. This codes for CASTLGIGQPQHF.

CDR3 in amino acids: CASSSHQGEEKLFF. CDR3 nucleotide sequence: TGCGCCAGCAGTTCTCATCAGGGTGAGGAAAAACTGTTTTTT. This chain connects TRBV5-1 to TRBJ1-4; D perhaps matches TRBD1 (5 bases). The CDR3 sequence is 14 residues long. With 5 bases removed from V and 8 bases from J, the gap between germline ends came to 16 bases. Germline values: CDR1 SGHRS, CDR2 YFSETQ.

The chain carries TRBV7-9 and TRBJ2-1; D uncertain. The CDR3 length is 14 residues. V was cut by 3 bases and J by 10 bases, with 16 bases left in between. Germline assignment: CDR1 SEHNR and CDR2 FQNEAQ (reference sequence). The CDR3 spells CASSFRSGVGEQFF. The CDR3 DNA reads as TGTGCCAGCAGCTTTCGGAGTGGAGTTGGCGAGCAGTTCTTC.

The table lists this clonotype with a few counts. The chain recombines TRBV12-3 or TRBV12-4 with TRBJ1-5; tentative D call: TRBD1 (5 bases). Trimming took off 4 bases at V and 4 bases at J, with 8 bases between the two ends. The CDR3 is 13 residues long. CDR3 residues: CASSWDLNQPQHF. The DNA for the CDR3 is TGTGCCAGCAGTTGGGACCTGAATCAGCCCCAGCATTTT.

The chain links TRBV20-1 to TRBJ2-4; 8 bases line up with TRBD2. The CDR3 length is 18 residues. CDR1 and CDR2 (germline): DFQATT, SNEGSKA (reference sequence). The V and J ends lost 1 base and 0 bases, in that order; junction bases with no gene match: 11. Written as DNA, the CDR3 is TGCAGTGCTAGAGGAGCGGGGGCAACTCCCATAGCCAAAAACATTCAGTACTTC. It codes for CSARGAGATPIAKNIQYF.

Remarks on this clonotype: The junction departs from the called germline gene at one end, perhaps through a read error. The chain couples TRBV7-9 to TRBJ2-1; weak D call: TRBD2 (6 bases). The length of the CDR3 is 12 residues. In germline, CDR1 is SEHNR, CDR2 FQNEAQ (reference sequence). The CDR3 is CAGSLGGYEQFF. Written as DNA, the CDR3 is TGTGCCGGCAGCTTAGGAGGGTATGAGCAGTTCTTC.

This clonotype was found a few times. V is TRBV7-8 and J is TRBJ2-1, with D tentatively TRBD2 (6 bases). The germline V gene has CDR1 SGHVS and CDR2 FQNEAQ. V was clipped by 7 bases and J by 8 bases, with 18 bases between them. CDR3 length: 14 amino acids. CDR3 amino acids: CASMVASWGDEQFF. DNA of the CDR3: TGTGCCAGCATGGTAGCGTCATGGGGGGATGAGCAGTTCTTC.

This clonotype was seen only once. In DNA form, the CDR3 reads TGTGCCAGCAGCCAAGATAGTGTCGGCAGGGCCTCCTACGAGCAGTACTTC. Protein: CASSQDSVGRASYEQYF. V and J are TRBV14 and TRBJ2-7, with D perhaps matching TRBD1 (5 bases). V shed 0 bases and J shed 0 bases, with 15 bases lying between them. CDR3 length: 17 residues. Germline V gene sequence: CDR1 SGHDN, CDR2 FVKESK.